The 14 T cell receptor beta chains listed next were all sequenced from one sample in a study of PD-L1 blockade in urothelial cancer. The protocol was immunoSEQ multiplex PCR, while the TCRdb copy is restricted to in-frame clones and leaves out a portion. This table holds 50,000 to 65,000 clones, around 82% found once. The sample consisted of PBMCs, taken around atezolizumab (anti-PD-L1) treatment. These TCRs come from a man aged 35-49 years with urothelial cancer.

CDR3 sequence (DNA): TGCGCCAGCAGCGATAGCCGGACAGGGCGCGGCTACACCTTC. Translation: CASSDSRTGRGYTF. The chain combines TRBV4-1 with TRBJ1-2; the match to TRBD1 covers 8 bases. The V and J ends lost 5 bases and 8 bases, in that order; junction bases with no gene match: 10. Germline V CDR1 and CDR2: MGHRA, YSYEKL. The CDR3 spans 14 residues.

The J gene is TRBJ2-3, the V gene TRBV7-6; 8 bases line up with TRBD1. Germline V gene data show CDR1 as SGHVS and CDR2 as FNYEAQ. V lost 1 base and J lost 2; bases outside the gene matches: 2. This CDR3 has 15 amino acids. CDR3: CASSLGTGNTDTQYF. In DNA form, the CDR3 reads TGTGCCAGCAGCTTAGGGACAGGGAACACAGATACGCAGTATTTT.

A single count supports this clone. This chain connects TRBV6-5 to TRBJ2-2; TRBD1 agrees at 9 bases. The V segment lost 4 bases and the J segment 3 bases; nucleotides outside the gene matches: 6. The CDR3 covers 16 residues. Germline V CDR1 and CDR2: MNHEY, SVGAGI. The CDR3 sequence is CASSSTGTGYTGELFF. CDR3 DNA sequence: TGTGCCAGCAGTTCAACCGGGACAGGGTACACCGGGGAGCTGTTTTTT.

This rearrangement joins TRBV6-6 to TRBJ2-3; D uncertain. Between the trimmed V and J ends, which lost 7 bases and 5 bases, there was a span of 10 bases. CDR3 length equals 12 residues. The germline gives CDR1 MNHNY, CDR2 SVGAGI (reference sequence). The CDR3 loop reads CASTQYEDTQYF. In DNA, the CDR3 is TGTGCCAGCACACAATACGAAGATACGCAGTATTTT.

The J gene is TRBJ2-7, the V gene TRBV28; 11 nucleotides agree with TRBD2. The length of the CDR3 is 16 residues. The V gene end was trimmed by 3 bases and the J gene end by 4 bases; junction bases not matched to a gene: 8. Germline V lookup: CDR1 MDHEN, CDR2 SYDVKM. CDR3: CASSLAASGRRYEQYF. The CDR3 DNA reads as TGTGCCAGCAGTTTGGCGGCTAGCGGGAGGCGATACGAGCAGTACTTC.

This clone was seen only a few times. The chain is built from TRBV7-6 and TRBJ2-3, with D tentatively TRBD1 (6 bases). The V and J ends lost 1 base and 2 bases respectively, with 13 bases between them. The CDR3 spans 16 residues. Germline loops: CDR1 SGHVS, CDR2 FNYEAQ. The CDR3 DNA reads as TGTGCCAGCAGCTTAGGGGGGCGGAATCCCACAGATACGCAGTATTTT. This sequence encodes CASSLGGRNPTDTQYF.

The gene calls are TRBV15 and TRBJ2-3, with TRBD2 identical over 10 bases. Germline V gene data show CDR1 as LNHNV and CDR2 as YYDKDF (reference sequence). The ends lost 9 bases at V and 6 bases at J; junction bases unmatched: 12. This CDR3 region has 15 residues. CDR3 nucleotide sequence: TGTGCCACTAGTAAACTAGCGGGGCCAGAGGATACGCAGTATTTT. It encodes CATSKLAGPEDTQYF.

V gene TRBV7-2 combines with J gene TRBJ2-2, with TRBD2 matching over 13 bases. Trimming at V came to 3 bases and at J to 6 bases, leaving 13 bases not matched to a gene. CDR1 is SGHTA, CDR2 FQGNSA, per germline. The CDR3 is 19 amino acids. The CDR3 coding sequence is TGTGCCAGCAGCTTGCTGGGGGGACTAGCGGGAAGGGGTTCCGGGGAGCTGTTTTTT. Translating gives CASSLLGGLAGRGSGELFF.

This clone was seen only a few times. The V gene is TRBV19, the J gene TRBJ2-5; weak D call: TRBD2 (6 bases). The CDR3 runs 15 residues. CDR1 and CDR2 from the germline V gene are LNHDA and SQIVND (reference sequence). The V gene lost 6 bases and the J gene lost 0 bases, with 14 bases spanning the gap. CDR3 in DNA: TGTGCCAGTAGCAGGGTAGCGGCTTACCAAGAGACCCAGTACTTC. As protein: CASSRVAAYQETQYF.

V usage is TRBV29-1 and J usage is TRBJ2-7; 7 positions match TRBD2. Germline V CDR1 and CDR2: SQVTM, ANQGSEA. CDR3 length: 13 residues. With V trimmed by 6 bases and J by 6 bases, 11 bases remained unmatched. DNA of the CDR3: TGCAGCGTAGCGGGACGGCCCTGGGCCGAGCAGTACTTC. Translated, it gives CSVAGRPWAEQYF.

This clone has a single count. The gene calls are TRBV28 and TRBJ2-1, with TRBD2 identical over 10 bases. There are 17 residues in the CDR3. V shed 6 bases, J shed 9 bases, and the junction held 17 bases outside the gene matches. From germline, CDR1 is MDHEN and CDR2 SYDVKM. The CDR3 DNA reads TGTGCCAGCAGCCCTCATGTAGGGCTAGCGGGAGTTGGTGAGCAGTTCTTC. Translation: CASSPHVGLAGVGEQFF.

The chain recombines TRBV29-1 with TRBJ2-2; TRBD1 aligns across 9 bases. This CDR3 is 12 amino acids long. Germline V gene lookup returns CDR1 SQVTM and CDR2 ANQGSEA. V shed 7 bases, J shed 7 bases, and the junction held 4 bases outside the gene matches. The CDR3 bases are TGCAGCGGCGGGACAGGGTACGGGGAGCTGTTTTTT. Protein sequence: CSGGTGYGELFF.

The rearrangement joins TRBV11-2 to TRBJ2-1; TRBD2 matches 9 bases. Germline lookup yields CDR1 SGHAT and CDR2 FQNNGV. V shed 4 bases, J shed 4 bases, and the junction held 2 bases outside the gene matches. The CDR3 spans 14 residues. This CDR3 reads CASSSSGAYNEQFF. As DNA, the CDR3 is TGTGCCAGCAGCTCTAGCGGGGCGTACAATGAGCAGTTCTTC.

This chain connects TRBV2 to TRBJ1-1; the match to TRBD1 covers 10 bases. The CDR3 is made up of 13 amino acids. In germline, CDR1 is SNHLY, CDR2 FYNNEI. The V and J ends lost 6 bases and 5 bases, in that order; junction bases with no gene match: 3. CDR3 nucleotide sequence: TGTGCCAGCAGGGGACAGGGGCGGACTGAAGCTTTCTTT. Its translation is CASRGQGRTEAFF.